The present T cell receptor beta chain was sequenced within a study of blood T cells in healthy people across ages. A second PCR of roughly 7 to 11 cycles used a sample-barcoded 5' primer and a J-beta primer mix. Every cDNA was tagged by a template-switch adaptor with 12 random nucleotides. One entry per CDR3 protein results from TCRdb running MiXCR on the 5' RACE reads. Among about 970,000 distinct CDR3 sequences listed, about 51% were seen once. As concerns this clonotype: No antigen is known for it.

Whole-study findings and limits: A roughly linear age-dependent decrease characterized TCR beta diversity per million T cells.

The clonotype was recovered from an older woman in good health. Sequenced material: blood.

Here the CDR3 reads CASSSTTGTQYF. CDR3 DNA: TGTGCCAGCAGCTCAACCACGGGGACCCAGTACTTC. The chain couples TRBV7-2 to TRBJ2-5; no clear D gene. The CDR3 covers 12 residues. Germline assignment: CDR1 SGHTA and CDR2 FQGNSA. V shed 4 bases and J shed 7 bases, with 10 bases lying between them.